The 12 T cell receptor beta chains below all came from one sample that was sequenced in a study of T cells in Graves' hyperthyroidism and ophthalmopathy (dated by TCRdb to between 2018 and 2021). Library preparation used multiplex PCR. TCRdb names Illumina HiSeq 2000 as the instrument used. Amplification of TCR beta CDR3 regions was carried out from RNA transcripts. For the first round of RT-PCR on the TCR CDR3, the HTBI primer set was used together with the Qiagen OneStep RT-PCR kit. TCRdb redid the processing of the public reads, applying fastp at Q25 and MiXCR, and retained in-frame beta chains. Every CDR3 protein is listed once, alongside the most common genes and DNA of its rows. The sample table records approximately 420,000 distinct CDR3 sequences; under 15% of these occur just once. The ten largest account for less than 35% of the sample. The sample was blood. The receptors here all came from a woman in her 30s with Graves' hyperthyroidism.

The chain employs TRBV27 and TRBJ2-5; either TRBD1 or TRBD2 may fit D (5 bases each). Germline-derived CDR1 and CDR2 are MNHEY and SMNVEV (reference sequence). V lost 5 bases and J lost 0, with 16 bases in between. This CDR3 is built from 16 residues. In nucleotides, the CDR3 is TGTGCCAGCAGTCTCGGGGCCCACCCGTACCAAGAGACCCAGTACTTC. It translates to CASSLGAHPYQETQYF.

This clonotype was found many times. J is TRBJ2-3 and V is TRBV28, with TRBD2 matching over 9 bases. Germline V gene data show CDR1 as MDHEN and CDR2 as SYDVKM. The CDR3 totals 14 residues. In DNA, the CDR3 is TGTAGATCTCAACTAGCGGGCAGCACAGATACGCAGTATTTT. Its translation: CRSQLAGSTDTQYF.

The sample holds a few counts of this clonotype. This chain uses TRBV11-2 with TRBJ2-2; perhaps TRBD1 as D (6 bases). Germline values: CDR1 SGHAT, CDR2 FQNNGV. Trimming stripped 5 bases from V and 7 bases from J, with 20 bases between. The CDR3 is made up of 16 amino acids. The CDR3 sequence is CASSPLGASSLGELFF. Written as DNA, the CDR3 is TGTGCCAGCAGCCCATTGGGGGCTAGCAGCCTCGGGGAGCTGTTTTTT.

The chain joins TRBV7-2 to TRBJ2-1; maybe TRBD2 (6 bases). V lost 2 bases and J lost 7, with 24 bases in between. There are 18 residues in the CDR3. Germline V lookup: CDR1 SGHTA, CDR2 FQGNSA. In nucleotides, the CDR3 is TGTGCCAGCAGCTTAAACCTAGCGTGGGGAGATCGGGGGAATGAGCAGTTCTTC. It specifies CASSLNLAWGDRGNEQFF.

Many counts were recorded for this clonotype. The gene calls are TRBV20-1 and TRBJ2-7; 12 bases match TRBD2. The V gene's germline CDR1 is DFQATT and CDR2 SNEGSKA (reference sequence). The CDR3 sequence is 14 residues long. V was pared by 3 bases and J by 5 bases, with 5 bases of the junction left unmatched. In nucleotides, the CDR3 is TGCAGTGCTAGTCCGACTAGCGGGAGTGACGAGCAGTACTTC. Translated: CSASPTSGSDEQYF.

At least ten counts were recorded for this clonotype. This chain links TRBV15 with TRBJ2-3; weak D call: TRBD2 (6 bases). This CDR3 has 16 residues. Germline assignment: CDR1 LNHNV and CDR2 YYDKDF (reference sequence). V lost 0 bases and J 6 bases, leaving 16 bases between the germline ends. The CDR3 DNA reads TGTGCCACCAGCAGAGAAGGTGCAGCGGGCAGCGATACGCAGTATTTT. Translated, it gives CATSREGAAGSDTQYF.

This clonotype was found many times. The gene calls are TRBV28 and TRBJ1-6; 9 nucleotides agree with TRBD1. Germline lookup yields CDR1 MDHEN and CDR2 SYDVKM. The CDR3 covers 14 residues. After removal of 6 bases from V and 8 bases from J, the junction contained 5 bases not matched to a gene. The CDR3 DNA reads TGTGCCAGCAGCCGGGACAGGGCAGATTCACCCCTCCACTTT. It yields the protein CASSRDRADSPLHF.

The chain combines TRBV11-1 with TRBJ2-2; 9 bases map to TRBD2. The ends lost 9 bases at V and 4 bases at J; junction bases unmatched: 9. CDR3 size: 15 residues. Germline V gene data show CDR1 as SGHAT and CDR2 as FQDESV (reference sequence). CDR3 sequence: CARTIAGERTGELFF. CDR3 coding DNA: TGTGCCAGGACTATAGCGGGAGAACGCACCGGGGAGCTGTTTTTT.

This chain connects TRBV5-1 to TRBJ1-6; the D gene is possibly TRBD1 (6 bases). CDR3 size: 16 residues. V was pared by 3 bases and J by 7 bases, with 17 bases between. Germline V lookup: CDR1 SGHRS, CDR2 YFSETQ. The CDR3 region has the DNA TGCGCCAGCAGCTCGTTCTCCAGGGGAACAAATTCACCCCTCCACTTT. Translated: CASSSFSRGTNSPLHF.

A few counts support this clonotype. This chain uses TRBV20-1 with TRBJ1-1; D is perhaps TRBD1 (5 bases). V lost 1 base and J lost 5, with 17 bases in between. The CDR3 has 15 amino acids. Germline V gene lookup returns CDR1 DFQATT and CDR2 SNEGSKA (reference sequence). Here the CDR3 DNA reads TGCAGTGCTAGAGGTCCGTGGGGGGGGGTGACTGAAGCTTTCTTT. Its translation is CSARGPWGGVTEAFF.

This clonotype has a count of ten or more. V gene TRBV9 combines with J gene TRBJ2-1; the D gene is possibly TRBD2 (6 bases). Trimming pared 4 bases from V and 5 bases from J, leaving 19 bases between. CDR3 length: 16 amino acids. CDR1 and CDR2 from the germline V gene are SGDLS and YYNGEE. The CDR3 is CASSSSVGGVDNEQFF. CDR3 bases: TGTGCCAGCAGCTCATCCGTGGGAGGAGTCGACAATGAGCAGTTCTTC.

This clonotype was counted only a few times. In nucleotides, the CDR3 is TGCGCCAGCAGTGAGTCCTTCGGGGTAGCGGGGAACAATGAGCAGTTCTTC. Its protein is CASSESFGVAGNNEQFF. This chain links TRBV10-1 with TRBJ2-1, with 8 bases identical to TRBD2. The germline V gene encodes CDR1 WNHNN and CDR2 SYGVQD (reference sequence). V shed 0 bases and J 5 bases; nucleotides not matched to a gene: 9. The CDR3 is 17 amino acids.